Listed here is a single TCR beta chain. Its specificity is unknown. Time point reported: blood 2 weeks post-SBRT. Noted treatment: 15 Gy SBRT to primary tumor, nephrectomy 4 weeks later. Serial blood draws occurred at baseline and 2 and 4 weeks post-SBRT. Data came from immunoSEQ multiplex PCR; TCRdb stores just in-frame clones and leaves some out. The table includes 100,000 to 150,000 clones, approximately 85% detected once. V was clipped by 6 bases and J by 4 bases, with 16 bases between them. Per germline, CDR1 SQVTM and CDR2 ANQGSEA. CDR3 length: 14 residues. The sample originates from a study of radiation and T cells in renal cell carcinoma. Study-level points and caveats: From baseline, blood top tumor clonotypes peaked at 2 weeks post-radiation.

The source material was blood, sampled from a patient whose treatment included radiotherapy and nephrectomy. This receptor was identified in a man in his fifties or sixties with renal cell carcinoma. The chain joins TRBV29-1 to TRBJ1-5, with D unclear. CDR3 in DNA: TGCAGCGTGGGTGGTACAGCACCGAATCAGCCCCAGCATTTT. Translating it yields CSVGGTAPNQPQHF.